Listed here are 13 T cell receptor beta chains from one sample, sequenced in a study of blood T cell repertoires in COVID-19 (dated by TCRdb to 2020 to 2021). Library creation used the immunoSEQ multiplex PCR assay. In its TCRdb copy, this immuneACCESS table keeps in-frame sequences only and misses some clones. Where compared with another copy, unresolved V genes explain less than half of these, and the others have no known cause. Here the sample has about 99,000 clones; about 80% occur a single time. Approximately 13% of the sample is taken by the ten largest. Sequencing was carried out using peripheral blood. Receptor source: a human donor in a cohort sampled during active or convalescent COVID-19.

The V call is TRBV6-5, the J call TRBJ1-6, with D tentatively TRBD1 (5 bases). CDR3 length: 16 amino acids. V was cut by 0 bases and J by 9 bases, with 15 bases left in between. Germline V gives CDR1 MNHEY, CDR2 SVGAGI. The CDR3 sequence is CASSYSMGRVGSPLHF. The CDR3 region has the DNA TGTGCCAGCAGTTACTCGATGGGCAGGGTGGGTTCACCCCTCCACTTT.

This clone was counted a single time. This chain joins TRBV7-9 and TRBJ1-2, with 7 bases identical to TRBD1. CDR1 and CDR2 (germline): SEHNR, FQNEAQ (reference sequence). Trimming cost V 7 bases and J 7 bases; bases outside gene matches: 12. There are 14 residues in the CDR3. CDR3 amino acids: CASISAQGGTGYTF. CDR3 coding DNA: TGTGCCAGCATCTCTGCTCAGGGGGGTACTGGCTACACCTTC.

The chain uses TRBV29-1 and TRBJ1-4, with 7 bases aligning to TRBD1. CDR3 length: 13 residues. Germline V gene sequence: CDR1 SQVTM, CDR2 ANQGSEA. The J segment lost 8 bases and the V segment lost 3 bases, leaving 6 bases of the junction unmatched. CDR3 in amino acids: CSVDFRGDEKLFF. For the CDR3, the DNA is TGCAGCGTTGACTTCAGGGGGGACGAAAAACTGTTTTTT.

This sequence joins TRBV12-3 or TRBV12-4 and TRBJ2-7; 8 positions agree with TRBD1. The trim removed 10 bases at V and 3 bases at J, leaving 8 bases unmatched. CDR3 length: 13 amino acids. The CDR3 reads CATAPDRVYEQYF. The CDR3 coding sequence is TGTGCCACCGCCCCGGACAGGGTCTACGAGCAGTACTTC.

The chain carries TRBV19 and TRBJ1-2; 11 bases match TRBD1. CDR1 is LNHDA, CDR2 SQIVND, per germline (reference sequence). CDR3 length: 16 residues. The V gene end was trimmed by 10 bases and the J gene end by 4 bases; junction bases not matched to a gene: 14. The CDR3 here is CATKPQGQGAVYGYTF. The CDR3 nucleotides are TGTGCCACCAAGCCCCAAGGACAGGGGGCAGTCTATGGCTACACCTTC.

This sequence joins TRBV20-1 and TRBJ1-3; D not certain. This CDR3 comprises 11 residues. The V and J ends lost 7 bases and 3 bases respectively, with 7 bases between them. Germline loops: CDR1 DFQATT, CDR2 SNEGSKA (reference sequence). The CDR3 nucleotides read TGCAGTGGAGGGATTGGAAACACCATATATTTT. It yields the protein CSGGIGNTIYF.

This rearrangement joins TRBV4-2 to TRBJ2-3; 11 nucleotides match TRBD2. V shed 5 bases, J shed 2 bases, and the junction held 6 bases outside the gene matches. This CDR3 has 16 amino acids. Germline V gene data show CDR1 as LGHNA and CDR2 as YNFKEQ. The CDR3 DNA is TGTGCCAGCAGCGAATTGACTAGCGGGGCCACAGATACGCAGTATTTT. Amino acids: CASSELTSGATDTQYF.

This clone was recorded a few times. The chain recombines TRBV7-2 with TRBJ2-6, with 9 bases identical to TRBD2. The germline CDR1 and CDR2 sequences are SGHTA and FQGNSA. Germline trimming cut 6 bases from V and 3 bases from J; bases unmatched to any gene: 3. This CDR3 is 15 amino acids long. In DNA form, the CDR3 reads TGTGCCAGCAGGCTTAGCGGGGGTGGGGCCAACGTCCTGACTTTC. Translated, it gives CASRLSGGGANVLTF.

The CDR3 loop is CASSIVTGEQTQYF. CDR3 DNA: TGTGCCAGTAGTATAGTAACGGGGGAGCAGACCCAGTACTTC. The chain uses TRBV19 and TRBJ2-5, with D possibly matching TRBD2 (6 bases). Germline CDR1 reads LNHDA; CDR2 reads SQIVND (reference sequence). V lost 1 base to trimming and J lost 6 bases, with 12 bases between them. The CDR3 is 14 residues long. Supplemented by reference TRBV19 and TRBJ2-5, the full variable domain reads DGGITQSPKYLFRKEGQNVTLSCEQNLNHDAMYWYRQDPGQGLRLIYYSQIVNDFQKGDIAEGYSVSREKKESFPLTVTSAQKNPTAFYLCASSIVTGEQTQYFGPGTRLLVL.

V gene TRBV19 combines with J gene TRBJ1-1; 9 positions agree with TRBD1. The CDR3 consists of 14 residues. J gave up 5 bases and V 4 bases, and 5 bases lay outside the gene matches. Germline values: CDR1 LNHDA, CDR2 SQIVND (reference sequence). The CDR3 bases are TGTGCCAGTAGTACACAGGGGGCGCGGACTGAAGCTTTCTTT. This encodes CASSTQGARTEAFF.

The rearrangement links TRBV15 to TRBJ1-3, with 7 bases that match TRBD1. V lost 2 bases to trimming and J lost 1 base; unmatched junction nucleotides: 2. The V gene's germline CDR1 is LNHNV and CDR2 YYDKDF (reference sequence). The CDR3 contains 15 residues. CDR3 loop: CATSRLQGSGNTIYF. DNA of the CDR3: TGTGCCACCAGCAGATTACAGGGGTCTGGAAACACCATATATTTT.

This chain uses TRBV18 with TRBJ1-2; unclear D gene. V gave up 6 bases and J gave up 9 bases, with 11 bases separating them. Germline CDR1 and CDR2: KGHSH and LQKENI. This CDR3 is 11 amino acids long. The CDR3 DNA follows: TGTGCCAGCTCCTTCGACATCCGCTACACCTTC. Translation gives CASSFDIRYTF.

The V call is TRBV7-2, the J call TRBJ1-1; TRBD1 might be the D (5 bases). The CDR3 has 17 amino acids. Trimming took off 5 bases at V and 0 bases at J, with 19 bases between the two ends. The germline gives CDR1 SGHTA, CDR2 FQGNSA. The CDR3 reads CASSRTGGNLMNTEAFF. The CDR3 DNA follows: TGTGCCAGCAGCCGGACCGGGGGGAATTTGATGAACACTGAAGCTTTCTTT.